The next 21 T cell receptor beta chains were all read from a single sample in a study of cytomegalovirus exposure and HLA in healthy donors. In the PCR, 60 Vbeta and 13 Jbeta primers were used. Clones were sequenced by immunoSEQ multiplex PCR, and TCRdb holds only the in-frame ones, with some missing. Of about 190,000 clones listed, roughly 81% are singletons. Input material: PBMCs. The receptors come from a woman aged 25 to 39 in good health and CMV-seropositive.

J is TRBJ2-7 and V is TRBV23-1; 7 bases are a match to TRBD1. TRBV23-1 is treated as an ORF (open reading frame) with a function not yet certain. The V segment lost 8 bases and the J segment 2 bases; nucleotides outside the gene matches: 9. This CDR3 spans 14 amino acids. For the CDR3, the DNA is TGCGCCAGCCCACAGGGGCAGCGGACCTACGAGCAGTACTTC. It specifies CASPQGQRTYEQYF.

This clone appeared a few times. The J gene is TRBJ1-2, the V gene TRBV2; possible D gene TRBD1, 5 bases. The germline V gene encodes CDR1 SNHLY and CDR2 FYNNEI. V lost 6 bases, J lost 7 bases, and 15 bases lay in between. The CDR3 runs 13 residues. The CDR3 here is CASSQTGYGGYTF. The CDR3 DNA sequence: TGTGCCAGCAGCCAAACAGGTTACGGTGGCTACACCTTC.

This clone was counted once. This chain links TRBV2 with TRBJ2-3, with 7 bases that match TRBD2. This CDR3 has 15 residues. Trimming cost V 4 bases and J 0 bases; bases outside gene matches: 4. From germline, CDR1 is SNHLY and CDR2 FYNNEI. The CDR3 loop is CASSVGLLSTDTQYF. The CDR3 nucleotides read TGTGCCAGCAGTGTGGGACTACTCAGCACAGATACGCAGTATTTT.

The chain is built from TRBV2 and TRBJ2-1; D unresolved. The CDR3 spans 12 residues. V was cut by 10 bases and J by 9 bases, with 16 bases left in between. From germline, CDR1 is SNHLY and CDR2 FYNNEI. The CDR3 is CATPQDRPEQFF. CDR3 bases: TGTGCCACCCCCCAGGATAGACCTGAGCAGTTCTTC. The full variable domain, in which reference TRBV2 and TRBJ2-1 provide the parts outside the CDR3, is EPEVTQTPSHQVTQMGQEVILRCVPISNHLYFYWYRQILGQKVEFLVSFYNNEISEKSEIFDDQFSVERPDGSNFTLKIRSTKLEDSAMYFCATPQDRPEQFFGPGTRLTVL.

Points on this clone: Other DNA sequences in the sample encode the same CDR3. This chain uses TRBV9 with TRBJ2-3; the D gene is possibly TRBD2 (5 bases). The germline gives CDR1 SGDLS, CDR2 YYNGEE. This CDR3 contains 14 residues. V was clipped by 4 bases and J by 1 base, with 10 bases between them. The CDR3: CASSRDRGTDTQYF. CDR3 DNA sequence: TGTGCCAGCAGCCGGGATAGGGGCACAGATACGCAGTATTTT.

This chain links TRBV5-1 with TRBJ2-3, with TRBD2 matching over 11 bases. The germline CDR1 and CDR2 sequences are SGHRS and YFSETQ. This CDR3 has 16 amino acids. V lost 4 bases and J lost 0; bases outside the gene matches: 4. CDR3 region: CASSGGLAESTDTQYF. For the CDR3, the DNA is TGCGCCAGCAGCGGGGGACTAGCGGAGAGCACAGATACGCAGTATTTT.

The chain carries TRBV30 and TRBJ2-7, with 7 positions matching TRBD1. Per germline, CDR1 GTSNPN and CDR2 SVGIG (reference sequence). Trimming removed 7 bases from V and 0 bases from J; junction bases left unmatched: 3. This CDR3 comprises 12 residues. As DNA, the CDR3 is TGTGCCTTGGGACAGTACTCCTACGAGCAGTACTTC. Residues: CALGQYSYEQYF.

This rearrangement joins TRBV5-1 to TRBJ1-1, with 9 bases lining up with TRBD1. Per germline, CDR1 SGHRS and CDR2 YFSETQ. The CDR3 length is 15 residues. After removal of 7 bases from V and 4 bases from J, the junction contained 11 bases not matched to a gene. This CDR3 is CASEQGATKGTEAFF. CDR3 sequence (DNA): TGCGCCAGCGAACAGGGGGCAACTAAGGGCACTGAAGCTTTCTTT.

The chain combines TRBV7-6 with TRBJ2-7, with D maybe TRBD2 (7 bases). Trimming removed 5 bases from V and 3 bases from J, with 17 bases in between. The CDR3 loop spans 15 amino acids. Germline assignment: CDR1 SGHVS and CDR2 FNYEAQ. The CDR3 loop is CASSLQGSGVYEQYF. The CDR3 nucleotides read TGTGCCAGCAGCCTACAGGGAAGCGGGGTCTACGAGCAGTACTTC. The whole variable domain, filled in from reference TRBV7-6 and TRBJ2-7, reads GAGVSQSPRYKVTKRGQDVALRCDPISGHVSLYWYRQALGQGPEFLTYFNYEAQQDKSGLPNDRFSAERPEGSISTLTIQRTEQRDSAMYRCASSLQGSGVYEQYFGPGTRLTVT.

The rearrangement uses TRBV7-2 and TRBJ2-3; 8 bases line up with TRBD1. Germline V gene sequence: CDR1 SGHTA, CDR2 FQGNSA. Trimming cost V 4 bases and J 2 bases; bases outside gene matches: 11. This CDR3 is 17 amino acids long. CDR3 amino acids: CASSSTGVGLHTDTQYF. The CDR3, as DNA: TGTGCCAGCAGCTCGACAGGGGTGGGGTTACACACAGATACGCAGTATTTT. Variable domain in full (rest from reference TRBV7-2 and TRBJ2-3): GAGVSQSPSNKVTEKGKDVELRCDPISGHTALYWYRQSLGQGLEFLIYFQGNSAPDKSGLPSDRFSAERTGGSVSTLTIQRTQQEDSAVYLCASSSTGVGLHTDTQYFGPGTRLTVL.

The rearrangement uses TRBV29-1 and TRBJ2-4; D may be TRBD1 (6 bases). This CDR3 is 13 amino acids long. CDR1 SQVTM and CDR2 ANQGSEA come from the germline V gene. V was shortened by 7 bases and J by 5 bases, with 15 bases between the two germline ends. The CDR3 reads CSALDRPQNIQYF. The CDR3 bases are TGCAGCGCATTGGACAGACCTCAAAACATTCAGTACTTC.

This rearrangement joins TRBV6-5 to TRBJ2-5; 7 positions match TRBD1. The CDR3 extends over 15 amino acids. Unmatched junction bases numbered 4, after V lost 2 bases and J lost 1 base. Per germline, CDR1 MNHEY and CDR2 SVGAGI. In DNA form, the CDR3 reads TGTGCCAGCAGTTACCTCGGGACAGTCCAAGAGACCCAGTACTTC. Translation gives CASSYLGTVQETQYF.

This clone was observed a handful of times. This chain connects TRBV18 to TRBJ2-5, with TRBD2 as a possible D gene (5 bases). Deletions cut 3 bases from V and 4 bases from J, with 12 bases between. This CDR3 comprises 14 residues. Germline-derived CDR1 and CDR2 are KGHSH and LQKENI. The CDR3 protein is CASSPRRLGETQYF. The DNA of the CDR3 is TGTGCCAGCTCACCGAGGAGGCTGGGAGAGACCCAGTACTTC.

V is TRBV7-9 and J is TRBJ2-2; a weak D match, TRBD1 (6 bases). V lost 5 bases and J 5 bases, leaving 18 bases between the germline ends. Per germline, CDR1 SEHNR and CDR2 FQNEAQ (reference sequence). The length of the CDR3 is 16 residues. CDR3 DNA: TGTGCCAGCAGCCCAGTAGGCGGCAGGGGTACCGGGGAGCTGTTTTTT. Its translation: CASSPVGGRGTGELFF.

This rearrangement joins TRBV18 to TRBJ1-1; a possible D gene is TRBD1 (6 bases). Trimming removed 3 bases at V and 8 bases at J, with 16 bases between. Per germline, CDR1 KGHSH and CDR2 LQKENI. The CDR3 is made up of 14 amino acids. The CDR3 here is CASSPITGLVEAFF. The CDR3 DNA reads TGTGCCAGCTCACCCATAACAGGGCTCGTCGAAGCTTTCTTT. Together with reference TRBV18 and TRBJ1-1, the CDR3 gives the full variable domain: NAGVMQNPRHLVRRRGQEARLRCSPMKGHSHVYWYRQLPEEGLKFMVYLQKENIIDESGMPKERFSAEFPKEGPSILRIQQVVRGDSAAYFCASSPITGLVEAFFGQGTRLTVV.

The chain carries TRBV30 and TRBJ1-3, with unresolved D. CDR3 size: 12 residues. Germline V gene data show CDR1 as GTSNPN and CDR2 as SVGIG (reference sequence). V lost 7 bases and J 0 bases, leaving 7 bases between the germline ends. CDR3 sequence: CALRCSGNTIYF. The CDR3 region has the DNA TGTGCCTTACGGTGCTCTGGAAACACCATATATTTT.

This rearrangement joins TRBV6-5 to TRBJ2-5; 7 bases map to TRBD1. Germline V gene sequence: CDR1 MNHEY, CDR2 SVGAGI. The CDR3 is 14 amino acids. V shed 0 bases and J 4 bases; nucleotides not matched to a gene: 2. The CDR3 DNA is TGTGCCAGCAGTTACTCAGACAGGGTAGAGACCCAGTACTTC. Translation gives CASSYSDRVETQYF.

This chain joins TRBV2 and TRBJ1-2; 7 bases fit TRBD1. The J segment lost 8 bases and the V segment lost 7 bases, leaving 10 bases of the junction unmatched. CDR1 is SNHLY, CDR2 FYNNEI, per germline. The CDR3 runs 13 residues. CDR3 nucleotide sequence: TGTGCCAGCATTAAAGACAGGGTAGAGGGCTACACCTTC. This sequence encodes CASIKDRVEGYTF.

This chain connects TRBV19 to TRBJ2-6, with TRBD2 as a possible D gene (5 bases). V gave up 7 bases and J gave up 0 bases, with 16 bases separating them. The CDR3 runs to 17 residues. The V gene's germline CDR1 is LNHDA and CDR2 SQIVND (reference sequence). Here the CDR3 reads CASKGGFRGSGANVLTF. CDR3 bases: TGTGCCAGTAAGGGCGGGTTTCGGGGCTCTGGGGCCAACGTCCTGACTTTC.

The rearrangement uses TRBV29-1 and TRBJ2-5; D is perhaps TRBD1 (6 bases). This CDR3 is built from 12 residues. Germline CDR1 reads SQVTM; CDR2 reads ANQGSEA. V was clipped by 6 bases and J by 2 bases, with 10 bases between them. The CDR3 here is CSVYQGQETQYF. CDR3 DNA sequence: TGCAGCGTCTACCAGGGGCAAGAGACCCAGTACTTC.

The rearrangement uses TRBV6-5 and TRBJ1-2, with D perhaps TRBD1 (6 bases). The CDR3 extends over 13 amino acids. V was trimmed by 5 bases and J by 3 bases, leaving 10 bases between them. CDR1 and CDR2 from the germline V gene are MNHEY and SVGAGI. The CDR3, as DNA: TGTGCCAGCAGTCCGCGGACAGACTATGGCTACACCTTC. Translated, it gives CASSPRTDYGYTF.